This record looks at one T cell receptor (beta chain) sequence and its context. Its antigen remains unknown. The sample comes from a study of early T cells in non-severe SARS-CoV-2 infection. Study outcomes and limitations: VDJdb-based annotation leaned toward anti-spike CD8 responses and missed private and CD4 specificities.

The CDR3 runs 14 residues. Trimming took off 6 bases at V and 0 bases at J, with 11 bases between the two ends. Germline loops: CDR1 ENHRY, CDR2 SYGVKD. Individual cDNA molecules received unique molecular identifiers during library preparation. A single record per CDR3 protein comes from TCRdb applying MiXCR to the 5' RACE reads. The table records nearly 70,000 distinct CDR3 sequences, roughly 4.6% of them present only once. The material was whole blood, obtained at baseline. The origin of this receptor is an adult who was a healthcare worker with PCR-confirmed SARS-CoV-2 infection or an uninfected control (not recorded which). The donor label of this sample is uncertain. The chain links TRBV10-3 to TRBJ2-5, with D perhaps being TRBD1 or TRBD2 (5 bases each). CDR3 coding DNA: TGTGCCATCAGGGAACGGGACGACCAAGAGACCCAGTACTTC. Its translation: CAIRERDDQETQYF.